What follows are 14 T cell receptor beta chains derived from one specimen sequenced in a study of T cell responses to AZD1222 COVID-19 vaccine. Produced via immunoSEQ multiplex PCR; TCRdb's table is partial and in-frame only. The sample contains about 160,000 clones, 85% to 95% of which appear only once. This specimen was peripheral blood, taken on day 0 of AZD1222 vaccination. The receptors derive from an adult in good health.

V is TRBV24-1 and J is TRBJ2-3, with D possibly TRBD1 on 6 matching bases. CDR1 KGHDR and CDR2 SFDVKD come from the germline V gene. V was shortened by 5 bases and J by 5 bases, with 16 bases between the two germline ends. The CDR3 length is 15 residues. DNA for the CDR3: TGTGCCACCAGTGGACCGGGACAACAAATAGATACGCAGTATTTT. Translation: CATSGPGQQIDTQYF.

The chain employs TRBV7-2 and TRBJ2-2; D is ambiguous. With 1 base removed from V and 7 bases from J, the gap between germline ends came to 10 bases. CDR1 and CDR2 from the germline V gene are SGHTA and FQGNSA. CDR3 length: 14 residues. In DNA, the CDR3 is TGTGCCAGCAGCTTAGATCAGGCCAGCGGGGAGCTGTTTTTT. Its protein is CASSLDQASGELFF. Full variable domain (missing parts from reference TRBV7-2 and TRBJ2-2): GAGVSQSPSNKVTEKGKDVELRCDPISGHTALYWYRQSLGQGLEFLIYFQGNSAPDKSGLPSDRFSAERTGGSVSTLTIQRTQQEDSAVYLCASSLDQASGELFFGEGSRLTVL.

The genes are TRBV15 and TRBJ1-1, with D uncertain. The CDR3 contains 15 residues. V shed 1 base and J shed 3 bases, with 12 bases lying between them. Per germline, CDR1 LNHNV and CDR2 YYDKDF (reference sequence). The CDR3 DNA reads TGTGCCACCAGCAGAGGGGATTACGGGGACACTGAAGCTTTCTTT. This translates into CATSRGDYGDTEAFF.

The V gene is TRBV7-9, the J gene TRBJ1-5, with unresolved D. V was trimmed by 5 bases and J by 9 bases, leaving 11 bases between them. This CDR3 spans 12 amino acids. CDR1 and CDR2 (germline): SEHNR, FQNEAQ (reference sequence). CDR3 region: CASSGNNRPQHF. CDR3 coding DNA: TGTGCCAGCAGCGGAAACAATAGGCCCCAGCATTTT.

This chain connects TRBV19 to TRBJ1-2; D gene ambiguous. V was pared by 3 bases and J by 4 bases, with 9 bases between. Looked up from germline, CDR1 is LNHDA and CDR2 is SQIVND (reference sequence). This CDR3 is built from 13 residues. Here the CDR3 reads CASSMGGGYGYTF. The CDR3 bases are TGTGCCAGTAGTATGGGAGGAGGCTATGGCTACACCTTC.

V usage is TRBV3-1 (or the pseudogene TRBV3-2) and J usage is TRBJ1-5; D remains unclear. The CDR3 contains 13 residues. From germline, CDR1 is LGHDT and CDR2 YNNKEL (reference sequence). V was cut by 4 bases and J by 0 bases, with 4 bases left in between. The CDR3 here is CASSPRSNQPQHF. For the CDR3, the DNA is TGTGCCAGCAGCCCTCGTAGCAATCAGCCCCAGCATTTT.

J is TRBJ2-2 and V is TRBV11-2; TRBD1 matches 7 bases. V lost 5 bases to trimming and J lost 4 bases; unmatched junction nucleotides: 10. The germline gives CDR1 SGHAT, CDR2 FQNNGV. This CDR3 has 16 amino acids. CDR3 sequence: CASSREGGRGTGELFF. DNA of the CDR3: TGTGCCAGCAGCCGGGAAGGGGGCCGTGGCACCGGGGAGCTGTTTTTT.

The count of this clone is one. At one end the junction does not follow the germline gene, possibly because of a read error. The rearrangement joins TRBV7-8 to TRBJ1-1; D unclear. Germline CDR1 and CDR2: SGHVS and FQNEAQ. This CDR3 contains 13 residues. The DNA for the CDR3 is TGTGCCAGCAGCTTCGCTGTGAAGACTGAAGCTTTCTTT. Protein sequence: CASSFAVKTEAFF.

The gene calls are TRBV2 and TRBJ1-5; the D is unclear. The germline CDR1 and CDR2 sequences are SNHLY and FYNNEI. The V and J ends lost 4 bases and 0 bases respectively, with 10 bases between them. The length of the CDR3 is 15 residues. The CDR3 DNA sequence: TGTGCCAGCAGTGTGGAGTCGGATAGCAATCAGCCCCAGCATTTT. Translation: CASSVESDSNQPQHF.

This chain's CDR3 is CASSTPSGGYVDTQYF. The CDR3 DNA reads TGTGCCAGCAGCACCCCTAGCGGGGGTTATGTAGATACGCAGTATTTT. The chain couples TRBV4-2 to TRBJ2-3; 10 bases fit TRBD2. With 5 bases clipped from V and 5 bases from J, the junction kept 10 bases outside the gene matches. CDR1 LGHNA and CDR2 YNFKEQ come from the germline V gene. The CDR3 contains 16 residues.

CDR3 in DNA: TGTGCCACCAGCAGGCGGACGGGGAACACTGAAGCTTTCTTT. It encodes CATSRRTGNTEAFF. V and J are TRBV15 and TRBJ1-1; D remains unclear. The CDR3 has 14 amino acids. In germline, CDR1 is LNHNV, CDR2 YYDKDF (reference sequence). Trimming cost V 3 bases and J 1 base, with 9 bases left between them.

The V and J genes are TRBV19 and TRBJ1-5, with 9 bases aligning to TRBD1. V was pared by 8 bases and J by 3 bases, with 5 bases of the junction left unmatched. CDR1 is LNHDA and CDR2 is SQIVND in the germline V gene (reference sequence). The CDR3 runs 14 residues. CDR3 DNA: TGTGCCAGTTCGGACAGGGGAAACAATCAGCCCCAGCATTTT. As protein: CASSDRGNNQPQHF.

V usage is TRBV12-3 or TRBV12-4 and J usage is TRBJ2-1; D possibly corresponds to TRBD2 (5 bases). CDR3 size: 13 residues. Trimming removed 6 bases at V and 8 bases at J, with 14 bases between. CDR3 bases: TGTGCCAGCAGCCAAGGGAGAGGTGATGAGCAGTTCTTC. This gives the protein CASSQGRGDEQFF.

This sequence joins TRBV30 and TRBJ2-1; TRBD1 is a possible D gene (6 bases). CDR1 is GTSNPN and CDR2 is SVGIG in the germline V gene (reference sequence). The V end lost 1 base, the J end lost 10 bases, and 8 bases lay between the germline ends. The CDR3 spans 11 residues. The chain's CDR3 is CAWSGQDEQFF. DNA of the CDR3: TGTGCCTGGAGTGGACAGGACGAGCAGTTCTTC.